This T cell receptor (beta chain) was captured by sequencing in a study of shared clonotypes between healthy human individuals. Study summary: The people who gave samples were two women and a few men aged 18 to 49. CD4 naive cells filled three plates per donor, CD4 memory three, CD8 naive two and CD8 memory one. Study-wide points: Limited genetic and exposure-history diversity came from having few donors.

Concerning this clone: What it binds is unknown.

Measured with immunoSEQ multiplex PCR; TCRdb has only the in-frame clones, and not every one. The sample consists of some 1.4 million clones, roughly 96% of them appearing once. The CDR3 contains 15 residues. V lost 7 bases, J lost 5 bases, and 17 bases lay in between. The germline CDR1 and CDR2 sequences are MNHEY and SVGAGI. The sequenced material came from naive CD4+ T cells sorted from blood. The subset was: CD45RA+ positively selected. J is TRBJ2-2 and V is TRBV6-5; maybe TRBD2 (6 bases). The receptor was derived from a man aged 30-40 years in good health. This CDR3 reads CASTYRRAWTGELFF. As DNA, the CDR3 is TGTGCCAGCACCTACAGGAGGGCGTGGACCGGGGAGCTGTTTTTT.